This TCR beta chain was sequenced in a study of T cell responses to AZD1222 COVID-19 vaccine. Study-wide results and caveats: At 160-218 and 743-854, vaccine-associated CD4 TCRs were dominant, and they spanned spike. Donor demographics were predominantly white British with a female majority; clonal diversity may be underestimated.

There are 12 residues in the CDR3. Looked up from germline, CDR1 is SNHLY and CDR2 is FYNNEI. The V end was cut by 7 bases, the J end by 4 bases, with 8 bases between. As regards this clone: No antigen is known for it.

Libraries were prepared by immunoSEQ multiplex PCR; TCRdb keeps only in-frame clonotypes and omits some of them. This table holds about 160,000 clones, around nine tenths found once. The V and J genes are TRBV2 and TRBJ1-5; TRBD1 is a possible D gene (6 bases). The origin of this receptor is an adult in good health. This specimen consisted of peripheral blood, obtained on day 0 of AZD1222 vaccination. For the CDR3, the DNA is TGTGCCAGCACCGACAGGAATCAGCCCCAGCATTTT. This codes for CASTDRNQPQHF. Full variable domain (outside the CDR3, taken from reference TRBV2 and TRBJ1-5): EPEVTQTPSHQVTQMGQEVILRCVPISNHLYFYWYRQILGQKVEFLVSFYNNEISEKSEIFDDQFSVERPDGSNFTLKIRSTKLEDSAMYFCASTDRNQPQHFGDGTRLSIL.